The 7 T cell receptor beta chains given below trace back to one sample, sequenced in a study of control samples from healthy donors and cancer patients. Some clones are missing from TCRdb's copy, which holds only in-frame ones; the method was immunoSEQ multiplex PCR. This sample has about 140,000 clones, with more than 90% found just once. The sequencing sample was made of blood. Receptors originate from a man aged 30-40 years in good health.

The rearrangement uses TRBV28 and TRBJ1-1; D not resolved. The length of the CDR3 is 15 residues. Germline loops: CDR1 MDHEN, CDR2 SYDVKM. V lost 6 bases and J 5 bases, leaving 19 bases between the germline ends. Here the CDR3 reads CASSPNTPRGTEAFF. The CDR3 DNA reads TGTGCCAGCAGCCCTAATACCCCACGGGGAACTGAAGCTTTCTTT. The full variable domain, rest sourced from reference TRBV28 and TRBJ1-1, is DVKVTQSSRYLVKRTGEKVFLECVQDMDHENMFWYRQDPGLGLRLIYFSYDVKMKEKGDIPEGYSVSREKKERFSLILESASTNQTSMYLCASSPNTPRGTEAFFGQGTRLTVV.

V usage is TRBV30 and J usage is TRBJ2-4, with 11 bases lining up with TRBD2. This CDR3 is 17 amino acids long. CDR1 and CDR2 from the germline V gene are GTSNPN and SVGIG (reference sequence). Germline trimming cut 3 bases from V and 2 bases from J; bases unmatched to any gene: 9. This CDR3 is CAWSAPGLAVTKNIQYF. The CDR3 nucleotides are TGTGCCTGGAGCGCCCCGGGACTAGCGGTAACCAAAAACATTCAGTACTTC. The complete variable domain, with remaining parts taken from reference TRBV30 and TRBJ2-4, reads SQTIHQWPATLVQPVGSPLSLECTVEGTSNPNLYWYRQAAGRGLQLLFYSVGIGQISSEVPQNLSASRPQDRQFILSSKKLLLSDSGFYLCAWSAPGLAVTKNIQYFGAGTRLSVL.

This clone was seen a few times. V is TRBV6-2 or TRBV6-3 and J is TRBJ1-1; no firm D call. This CDR3 spans 16 amino acids. Germline values: CDR1 MNHEY, CDR2 SVGEGT. V shed 0 bases and J shed 1 base, with 12 bases lying between them. In DNA form, the CDR3 reads TGTGCCAGCAGTTACTCGATCGGTATAGGGAACACTGAAGCTTTCTTT. As protein: CASSYSIGIGNTEAFF.

The chain is built from TRBV19 and TRBJ1-1; D uncertain. This CDR3 has 14 residues. Germline values: CDR1 LNHDA, CDR2 SQIVND (reference sequence). With 1 base removed from V and 5 bases from J, the gap between germline ends came to 11 bases. In DNA, the CDR3 is TGTGCCAGTAGTATAGGTGGCAGCTGGACTGAAGCTTTCTTT. It yields the protein CASSIGGSWTEAFF.

V gene TRBV5-4 combines with J gene TRBJ2-5, with D possibly being TRBD2 (6 bases). Trimming left V 2 bases short and J 4 bases short, with 12 bases between. Germline CDR1 reads SGHNT; CDR2 reads YYREEE (reference sequence). The CDR3 has 14 residues. CDR3 sequence (DNA): TGTGCCAGCAGCTTTCGGGGGACGGGAGAGACCCAGTACTTC. Encoded protein: CASSFRGTGETQYF.

This clone has a single count. The chain links TRBV5-4 to TRBJ1-3; D is perhaps TRBD1 (5 bases). This CDR3 spans 13 amino acids. V was clipped by 3 bases and J by 1 base, with 5 bases between them. Germline CDR1 is SGHNT and CDR2 is YYREEE (reference sequence). The CDR3 here is CASSWGSGNTIYF. In DNA, the CDR3 is TGTGCCAGCAGCTGGGGGTCTGGAAACACCATATATTTT.

The chain has TRBV11-2 and TRBJ2-7, with 8 bases aligning to TRBD2. V dropped 3 bases and J dropped 0; count of bases not matched to a gene: 4. From germline, CDR1 is SGHAT and CDR2 FQNNGV. The CDR3 is 15 residues long. In DNA, the CDR3 is TGTGCCAGCAGCTTTCCGGGAGGGATCTCCTACGAGCAGTACTTC. Protein sequence: CASSFPGGISYEQYF.